The 18 T cell receptor beta chains below all came from one sample that was sequenced in a study of blood T cell repertoires in COVID-19. The table came from immunoSEQ multiplex PCR; TCRdb's copy has only in-frame clones and leaves some out. Seen here are 180,000 or so clones, approximately 82% observed once, and the top ten hold 6% to 8%. The material sequenced was peripheral blood. The source is a human donor with acute or convalescent COVID-19. The donor label of this sample is uncertain.

CDR3 DNA sequence: TGTGCCAGCAGCTCCGATGTGACAGGGCACGAGCAGTACTTC. Residues: CASSSDVTGHEQYF. The rearrangement uses TRBV3-1 (or the pseudogene TRBV3-2) and TRBJ2-7; 7 positions match TRBD1. This CDR3 contains 14 residues. The germline V gene encodes CDR1 LGHDT and CDR2 YNNKEL (reference sequence). V lost 5 bases and J lost 5; bases outside the gene matches: 9.

V and J are TRBV7-9 and TRBJ2-6, with D possibly TRBD2 on 6 matching bases. V was trimmed by 1 base and J by 0 bases, leaving 13 bases between them. The CDR3 covers 18 residues. In germline, CDR1 is SEHNR, CDR2 FQNEAQ (reference sequence). CDR3 DNA: TGTGCCAGCAGCTTAGAGGGACGGGGGAACTCTGGGGCCAACGTCCTGACTTTC. This gives the protein CASSLEGRGNSGANVLTF.

Notes on this clone: One end of the junction is discordant with germline, which a read error may explain. The chain combines TRBV6-6 with TRBJ1-2; the match to TRBD1 covers 7 bases. Germline-derived CDR1 and CDR2 are MNHNY and SVGAGI (reference sequence). CDR3 length: 14 amino acids. The CDR3 spells CASNYGTENYGYTF. As DNA, the CDR3 is TGTGCCAGCAATTACGGGACAGAGAACTATGGCTACACCTTC.

CDR3 sequence reads: CASSYGARQGRLNEQYF. CDR3 DNA: TGTGCCAGCAGTTACGGGGCGCGACAGGGGCGCCTGAACGAGCAGTACTTC. The chain couples TRBV6-2 or TRBV6-3 to TRBJ2-7; 8 positions match TRBD1. V was pared by 2 bases and J by 5 bases, with 14 bases of the junction left unmatched. The V gene's germline CDR1 is MNHEY and CDR2 SVGEGT. The CDR3 is 17 amino acids.

This chain links TRBV19 with TRBJ2-6, with TRBD1 as a possible D gene (6 bases). The CDR3 contains 17 residues. Per the germline V gene, CDR1 is LNHDA and CDR2 is SQIVND (reference sequence). V was trimmed by 5 bases and J by 1 base, leaving 15 bases between them. The CDR3 DNA reads as TGTGCCAGTAGTGTCTACTTCACAGGGTCTGGGGCCAACGTCCTGACTTTC. Amino acid sequence: CASSVYFTGSGANVLTF. Combining the CDR3 with reference TRBV19 and TRBJ2-6 gives the whole variable domain DGGITQSPKYLFRKEGQNVTLSCEQNLNHDAMYWYRQDPGQGLRLIYYSQIVNDFQKGDIAEGYSVSREKKESFPLTVTSAQKNPTAFYLCASSVYFTGSGANVLTFGAGSRLTVL.

V is TRBV6-2 or TRBV6-3 and J is TRBJ2-1; D is possibly TRBD2 (8 bases). V lost 5 bases and J lost 9, with 23 bases in between. CDR1 and CDR2 from the germline V gene are MNHEY and SVGEGT. CDR3 length: 16 amino acids. The CDR3 protein is CASSAPGGTRGVEQFF. CDR3 nucleotide sequence: TGTGCCAGCAGTGCCCCAGGGGGGACTAGAGGAGTTGAGCAGTTCTTC.

The V gene is TRBV9, the J gene TRBJ1-4; 10 positions agree with TRBD1. Looked up from germline, CDR1 is SGDLS and CDR2 is YYNGEE. This CDR3 has 15 amino acids. V lost 0 bases and J lost 8; bases outside the gene matches: 4. CDR3 in amino acids: CASSVEGQGREKLFF. CDR3 bases: TGTGCCAGCAGCGTAGAGGGACAGGGGCGGGAAAAACTGTTTTTT.

In this sample, this clone turned up once. The J gene is TRBJ2-6, the V gene TRBV19; 11 bases agree with TRBD2. Germline V CDR1 and CDR2: LNHDA, SQIVND (reference sequence). The junction had 14 bases not matched to a gene; V was cut back by 3 bases and J by 1 base. There are 21 residues in the CDR3. The CDR3 reads CASSISFRSSGRGSGANVLTF. The CDR3 DNA reads TGTGCCAGTAGTATTAGTTTCCGGAGTAGCGGGAGGGGTTCTGGGGCCAACGTCCTGACTTTC.

CDR3 in amino acids: CASSLRSSGLTGGVTDTQYF. The CDR3 coding sequence is TGTGCCAGCAGCTTAAGGTCTAGCGGCCTCACGGGGGGCGTCACAGATACGCAGTATTTT. V gene TRBV7-3 combines with J gene TRBJ2-3; tentatively, D is TRBD2 (7 bases). Germline V gives CDR1 SGHTA, CDR2 FQGTGA. Trimming cost V 1 base and J 2 bases, with 25 bases left between them. The CDR3 is 20 residues long. Drawing the rest from reference TRBV7-3 and TRBJ2-3, the complete variable domain is GAGVSQTPSNKVTEKGKYVELRCDPISGHTALYWYRQSLGQGPEFLIYFQGTGAADDSGLPNDRFFAVRPEGSVSTLKIQRTERGDSAVYLCASSLRSSGLTGGVTDTQYFGPGTRLTVL.

The chain couples TRBV6-5 to TRBJ1-4; TRBD1 aligns across 8 bases. Germline values: CDR1 MNHEY, CDR2 SVGAGI. J gave up 8 bases and V 4 bases, and 0 bases lay outside the gene matches. The CDR3 spans 12 residues. This chain's CDR3 is CASSWTGEKLFF. DNA for the CDR3: TGTGCCAGCAGTTGGACAGGGGAAAAACTGTTTTTT.

The rearrangement links TRBV19 to TRBJ1-2; 7 bases map to TRBD1. V dropped 9 bases and J dropped 6; count of bases not matched to a gene: 10. The germline V gene has CDR1 LNHDA and CDR2 SQIVND (reference sequence). This CDR3 is 13 amino acids long. CDR3 DNA: TGTGCCAGCCTGCACTTGACAGGGCATGGCTACACCTTC. As protein: CASLHLTGHGYTF. Complete variable domain (other parts from reference TRBV19 and TRBJ1-2): DGGITQSPKYLFRKEGQNVTLSCEQNLNHDAMYWYRQDPGQGLRLIYYSQIVNDFQKGDIAEGYSVSREKKESFPLTVTSAQKNPTAFYLCASLHLTGHGYTFGSGTRLTVV.

The chain employs TRBV12-3 or TRBV12-4 and TRBJ1-2; D not resolved. The CDR3 is made up of 13 amino acids. Trimming left V 0 bases short and J 0 bases short, with 2 bases between. CDR3 protein: CASSLATNYGYTF. In DNA, the CDR3 is TGTGCCAGCAGTTTAGCCACTAACTATGGCTACACCTTC.

This chain links TRBV9 with TRBJ1-1; TRBD1 is a possible D gene (5 bases). Trimming stripped 0 bases from V and 3 bases from J, with 12 bases between. The CDR3 covers 15 residues. The germline V gene encodes CDR1 SGDLS and CDR2 YYNGEE. CDR3 amino acids: CASSVGLRGDTEAFF. CDR3 in DNA: TGTGCCAGCAGCGTAGGACTCCGGGGGGACACTGAAGCTTTCTTT.

This clone occurred once. V usage is TRBV6-5 and J usage is TRBJ1-1; D is uncertain. The CDR3 extends over 13 amino acids. The germline gives CDR1 MNHEY, CDR2 SVGAGI. V shed 5 bases and J shed 4 bases, with 11 bases lying between them. The CDR3 spells CASSLREATEAFF. The CDR3 DNA sequence: TGTGCCAGCAGTCTTAGGGAGGCCACTGAAGCTTTCTTT.

The chain joins TRBV9 to TRBJ1-1, with TRBD1 as a possible D gene (6 bases). V was cut by 0 bases and J by 0 bases, with 9 bases left in between. The CDR3 loop spans 15 amino acids. Germline V gene sequence: CDR1 SGDLS, CDR2 YYNGEE. As DNA, the CDR3 is TGTGCCAGCAGCGTAGATCACAGGGTGAACACTGAAGCTTTCTTT. The encoded protein is CASSVDHRVNTEAFF.

With respect to this clone: The junction departs from the called germline gene at one end, perhaps through a read error. This sample includes further DNA sequences coding for the same CDR3. The V call is TRBV10-2, the J call TRBJ2-3; D is uncertain. CDR3 size: 12 residues. The germline gives CDR1 WSHSY, CDR2 SAAADI. CDR3 sequence: CASTANTDTQYF. The CDR3 DNA sequence: TGCGCCAGCACCGCGAACACAGATACACAGTATTTT.

The chain joins TRBV5-1 to TRBJ1-5; 7 bases fit TRBD1. V was clipped by 0 bases and J by 4 bases; unmatched bases: 4. The CDR3 loop spans 15 amino acids. The V gene's germline CDR1 is SGHRS and CDR2 YFSETQ. The CDR3 DNA reads TGCGCCAGCAGCTTGGACGGGACAGAAAATCAGCCCCAGCATTTT. Its translation is CASSLDGTENQPQHF.

The chain carries TRBV3-1 (or the pseudogene TRBV3-2) and TRBJ2-1; unclear D gene. The CDR3 spans 14 residues. The germline V gene has CDR1 LGHDT and CDR2 YNNKEL (reference sequence). V was pared by 1 base and J by 6 bases, with 10 bases between. The CDR3 protein is CASSQVRSSNEQFF. CDR3 sequence (DNA): TGTGCCAGCAGCCAAGTCCGTTCCAGCAATGAGCAGTTCTTC.